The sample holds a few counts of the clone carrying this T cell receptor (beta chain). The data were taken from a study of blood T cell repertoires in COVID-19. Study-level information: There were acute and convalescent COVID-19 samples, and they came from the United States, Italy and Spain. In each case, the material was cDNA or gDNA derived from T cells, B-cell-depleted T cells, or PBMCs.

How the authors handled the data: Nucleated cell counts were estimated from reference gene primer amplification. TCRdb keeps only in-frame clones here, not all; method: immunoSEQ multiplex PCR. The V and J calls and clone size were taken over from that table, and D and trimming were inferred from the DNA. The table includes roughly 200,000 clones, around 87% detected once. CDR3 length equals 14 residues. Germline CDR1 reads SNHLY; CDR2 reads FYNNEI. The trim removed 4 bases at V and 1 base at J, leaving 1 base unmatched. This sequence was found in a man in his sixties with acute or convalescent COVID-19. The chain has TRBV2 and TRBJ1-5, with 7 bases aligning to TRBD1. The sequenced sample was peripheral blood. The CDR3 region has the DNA TGTGCCAGCAGTGGACAGGGCAGCAATCAGCCCCAGCATTTT. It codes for CASSGQGSNQPQHF.